The 29 T cell receptor beta chains presented below share a single source sample, sequenced in a study of OX40 agonist ivuxolimab in advanced cancers. Sequencing used immunoSEQ multiplex PCR; TCRdb keeps in-frame clones, though not all of them. This sample carries about 53,000 clones, more than 75% of them seen once, and the ten largest clones take approximately 1.2%. Material: CD4+ or CD8+ T cells sorted from blood, obtained in a trial of the OX40 agonist ivuxolimab. The source is an adult with an advanced solid tumor such as melanoma, head and neck, liver or kidney cancer.

The chain recombines TRBV7-6 with TRBJ2-3; TRBD2 aligns across 15 bases. The CDR3 has 17 residues. With V trimmed by 3 bases and J by 5 bases, 6 bases remained unmatched. Germline V gives CDR1 SGHVS, CDR2 FNYEAQ. In nucleotides, the CDR3 is TGTGCCAGCAGCTTCCGCGGACTAGCGGGAGGGCTAGATACGCAGTATTTT. Its protein is CASSFRGLAGGLDTQYF.

The rearrangement uses TRBV13 and TRBJ2-1, with TRBD2 matching 10 bases. V lost 5 bases to trimming and J lost 1 base; unmatched junction nucleotides: 5. The CDR3 sequence is 16 residues long. Per germline, CDR1 PRHDT and CDR2 FYEKMQ (reference sequence). The CDR3 bases are TGTGCCAGCAGCCGGGGACTAGCGTTTTCCTACAATGAGCAGTTCTTC. This encodes CASSRGLAFSYNEQFF.

The chain is built from TRBV5-6 and TRBJ2-7; D is unresolved. CDR3 length equals 14 residues. Trimming removed 0 bases at V and 4 bases at J, with 11 bases between. The V gene's germline CDR1 is SGHDT and CDR2 YYEEEE. The CDR3 DNA reads as TGTGCCAGCAGCTTGGAAGGGTTTTGGTACGAGCAGTACTTC. This translates into CASSLEGFWYEQYF. Combining the CDR3 with reference TRBV5-6 and TRBJ2-7 gives the whole variable domain DAGVTQSPTHLIKTRGQQVTLRCSPKSGHDTVSWYQQALGQGPQFIFQYYEEEERQRGNFPDRFSGHQFPNYSSELNVNALLLGDSALYLCASSLEGFWYEQYFGPGTRLTVT.

This chain connects TRBV6-5 to TRBJ2-3; 9 bases line up with TRBD2. This CDR3 contains 16 residues. The trim removed 2 bases at V and 4 bases at J, leaving 7 bases unmatched. CDR1 MNHEY and CDR2 SVGAGI come from the germline V gene. CDR3 in DNA: TGTGCCAGCAGTTACCGAGGCGGGGGGGCGGCAGATACGCAGTATTTT. The encoded protein is CASSYRGGGAADTQYF.

The chain carries TRBV6-5 and TRBJ2-2; possibly TRBD2 for D (5 bases). The CDR3 has 14 amino acids. Trimming removed 2 bases at V and 6 bases at J, with 10 bases between. Germline V lookup: CDR1 MNHEY, CDR2 SVGAGI. As DNA, the CDR3 is TGTGCCAGCAGTTACACCTACGGGGCCGGGGAGCTGTTTTTT. Protein: CASSYTYGAGELFF.

The chain links TRBV19 to TRBJ2-7, with 8 bases aligning to TRBD2. CDR1 and CDR2 (germline): LNHDA, SQIVND (reference sequence). The V segment lost 4 bases and the J segment 1 base; nucleotides outside the gene matches: 12. The CDR3 totals 17 residues. The CDR3 DNA sequence: TGTGCCAGTAGTACCGAACGTACTAGCGGAATTTCCTACGAGCAGTACTTC. It specifies CASSTERTSGISYEQYF.

The chain has TRBV7-9 and TRBJ2-1; D unclear. This CDR3 contains 10 residues. V was trimmed by 6 bases and J by 9 bases, leaving 6 bases between them. Germline CDR1 and CDR2: SEHNR and FQNEAQ (reference sequence). CDR3 in DNA: TGTGCCAGCAGGGTGGGTGAGCAGTTCTTC. Its protein is CASRVGEQFF.

The chain joins TRBV7-9 to TRBJ2-1; no clear D. The CDR3 covers 13 residues. In germline, CDR1 is SEHNR, CDR2 FQNEAQ (reference sequence). V was trimmed by 2 bases and J by 9 bases, leaving 11 bases between them. CDR3: CASSLSHGFEQFF. CDR3 in DNA: TGTGCCAGCAGCTTATCTCACGGCTTTGAGCAGTTCTTC.

J is TRBJ1-2 and V is TRBV18; D ambiguous. V gave up 0 bases and J gave up 0 bases, with 8 bases separating them. This CDR3 is built from 15 residues. The germline V gene encodes CDR1 KGHSH and CDR2 LQKENI. The CDR3 sequence is CASSPPLGTNYGYTF. The CDR3 DNA reads TGTGCCAGCTCACCACCTCTGGGGACTAACTATGGCTACACCTTC.

The V and J genes are TRBV7-9 and TRBJ2-3; 8 positions agree with TRBD2. Trimming took 8 bases from V and 4 from J; bases not matched to a gene: 11. From germline, CDR1 is SEHNR and CDR2 FQNEAQ (reference sequence). This CDR3 has 15 amino acids. The CDR3: CASGGGQGAPDTQYF. The CDR3 DNA is TGTGCCAGCGGCGGGGGGCAGGGAGCCCCAGATACGCAGTATTTT.

Note on this clone: The same CDR3 arises from other DNA sequences in this sample as well. The chain employs TRBV5-1 and TRBJ1-1; 9 bases match TRBD1. The CDR3 totals 19 residues. The V gene end was trimmed by 0 bases and the J gene end by 2 bases; junction bases not matched to a gene: 14. Germline V lookup: CDR1 SGHRS, CDR2 YFSETQ. For the CDR3, the DNA is TGCGCCAGCAGCTTGGGGGGTCGGGACAGGGCTATTCCTAACACTGAAGCTTTCTTT. Translated: CASSLGGRDRAIPNTEAFF.

The chain uses TRBV5-4 and TRBJ2-3, with 10 bases aligning to TRBD2. The CDR3 sequence is 15 residues long. V lost 3 bases to trimming and J lost 8 bases; unmatched junction nucleotides: 9. CDR1 is SGHNT and CDR2 is YYREEE in the germline V gene (reference sequence). CDR3 loop: CASSWSSGGIGTQYF. The CDR3 DNA reads TGTGCCAGCAGCTGGAGTAGCGGGGGGATTGGTACGCAGTATTTT.

The chain combines TRBV4-1 with TRBJ1-2; possible D gene TRBD1, 5 bases. V was pared by 3 bases and J by 0 bases, with 17 bases between. CDR1 and CDR2 (germline): MGHRA, YSYEKL. This CDR3 region has 17 residues. CDR3 coding DNA: TGCGCCAGCAGCCATGAAGTTCAGGGAAGGTCTAACTATGGCTACACCTTC. Amino acids: CASSHEVQGRSNYGYTF.

This clone was detected a few times. The rearrangement links TRBV29-1 to TRBJ1-1; D is unresolved. Trimming stripped 4 bases from V and 0 bases from J, with 9 bases between. Germline CDR1 SQVTM, CDR2 ANQGSEA. This CDR3 contains 13 residues. The CDR3 DNA follows: TGCAGCGTTGCCCCAACGATGAACACTGAAGCTTTCTTT. This translates into CSVAPTMNTEAFF.

The chain has TRBV5-4 and TRBJ2-7; weak D call: TRBD2 (6 bases). CDR1 and CDR2 (germline): SGHNT, YYREEE (reference sequence). The V and J ends lost 0 bases and 3 bases respectively, with 7 bases between them. The CDR3 loop spans 13 amino acids. DNA of the CDR3: TGTGCCAGCAGCTTGGGACTAGACTACGAGCAGTACTTC. Its protein is CASSLGLDYEQYF.

The chain joins TRBV9 to TRBJ2-1; the match to TRBD2 covers 14 bases. The trim removed 0 bases at V and 2 bases at J, leaving 1 base unmatched. The germline V gene encodes CDR1 SGDLS and CDR2 YYNGEE. The CDR3 totals 17 residues. As DNA, the CDR3 is TGTGCCAGCAGCGTAGTGGGACTAGCGGGGGCCTACAATGAGCAGTTCTTC. This codes for CASSVVGLAGAYNEQFF.

The V call is TRBV6-6, the J call TRBJ1-3; 7 bases are a match to TRBD1. Trimming at V came to 4 bases and at J to 3 bases, leaving 6 bases not matched to a gene. The V gene's germline CDR1 is MNHNY and CDR2 SVGAGI (reference sequence). CDR3 length: 15 amino acids. For the CDR3, the DNA is TGTGCCAGCAGTTCTAGCCGGGACAGTGGAAACACCATATATTTT. Encoded protein: CASSSSRDSGNTIYF.

This chain connects TRBV7-3 to TRBJ2-3, with no clear D. The CDR3 loop spans 13 amino acids. Germline CDR1 SGHTA, CDR2 FQGTGA. Trimming left V 5 bases short and J 4 bases short, with 10 bases between. The CDR3 loop is CASSPFSPDTQYF. The DNA of the CDR3 is TGTGCCAGCAGCCCATTCAGCCCAGATACGCAGTATTTT.

This chain uses TRBV2 with TRBJ2-7, with D possibly being TRBD1 or TRBD2 (5 bases each). Trimming removed 5 bases from V and 0 bases from J, with 14 bases in between. The germline V gene has CDR1 SNHLY and CDR2 FYNNEI. The CDR3 sequence is 15 residues long. This CDR3 reads CASSTGDGFSYEQYF. DNA for the CDR3: TGTGCCAGCAGTACCGGGGACGGATTCTCCTACGAGCAGTACTTC.

This clone was detected only once. The gene calls are TRBV11-2 and TRBJ2-7; TRBD2 might be the D (6 bases). Germline lookup yields CDR1 SGHAT and CDR2 FQNNGV. The CDR3 consists of 14 residues. Trimming left V 1 base short and J 7 bases short, with 14 bases between. In DNA, the CDR3 is TGTGCCAGCAGCTTAGTTTTGCGGGGCCTAGAGCAGTACTTC. As protein: CASSLVLRGLEQYF.

The chain couples TRBV5-8 to TRBJ1-5; D uncertain. This CDR3 spans 11 amino acids. V was cut by 0 bases and J by 7 bases, with 2 bases left in between. Germline loops: CDR1 SGHTS, CDR2 YDEGEE. The DNA for the CDR3 is TGTGCCAGCAGCTTGGGGCAGCCCCAGCATTTT. Protein sequence: CASSLGQPQHF.

This rearrangement joins TRBV7-2 to TRBJ2-3; no reliable D call. The V gene lost 3 bases and the J gene lost 4 bases, with 8 bases spanning the gap. This CDR3 is built from 13 residues. Germline V lookup: CDR1 SGHTA, CDR2 FQGNSA. The CDR3 DNA is TGTGCCAGCAGCTTTCCCGCAGCAGATACGCAGTATTTT. Translating gives CASSFPAADTQYF.

CDR3 protein: CASIRQRDRPSTPKNYGYTF. In DNA form, the CDR3 reads TGCGCCAGCATCCGACAGCGGGACAGGCCCTCTACCCCCAAAAACTATGGCTACACCTTC. The genes are TRBV23-1 and TRBJ1-2; 8 positions agree with TRBD1. TRBV23-1 is labeled an ORF, and its function is uncertain. This CDR3 is built from 20 residues. After removal of 7 bases from V and 2 bases from J, the junction contained 24 bases not matched to a gene.

The chain recombines TRBV30 with TRBJ2-6, with D perhaps matching TRBD1 or TRBD2 (6 bases each). V shed 4 bases and J shed 2 bases, with 12 bases lying between them. This CDR3 contains 15 residues. Germline CDR1 and CDR2: GTSNPN and SVGIG (reference sequence). This CDR3 reads CAWNEGGAGANVLTF. Written as DNA, the CDR3 is TGTGCCTGGAACGAGGGGGGCGCTGGGGCCAACGTCCTGACTTTC.

This clone was recorded only once. The chain is built from TRBV7-9 and TRBJ1-2; 8 nucleotides align to TRBD1. Trimming at V came to 2 bases and at J to 4 bases, leaving 9 bases not matched to a gene. Per the germline V gene, CDR1 is SEHNR and CDR2 is FQNEAQ (reference sequence). The CDR3 spans 16 residues. The CDR3 sequence: CASSLKSGQGIYGYTF. DNA for the CDR3: TGTGCCAGCAGCTTAAAATCTGGACAGGGAATCTATGGCTACACCTTC. The variable domain in full, completed from reference TRBV7-9 and TRBJ1-2, reads DTGVSQNPRHKITKRGQNVTFRCDPISEHNRLYWYRQTLGQGPEFLTYFQNEAQLEKSRLLSDRFSAERPKGSFSTLEIQRTEQGDSAMYLCASSLKSGQGIYGYTFGSGTRLTVV.

This clone was seen only a few times. The chain is built from TRBV19 and TRBJ2-3; D is undetermined. This CDR3 comprises 15 residues. Between the trimmed V and J ends, which lost 2 bases and 1 base, there was a span of 10 bases. CDR1 LNHDA and CDR2 SQIVND come from the germline V gene (reference sequence). The CDR3, as DNA: TGTGCCAGTAGTATACGGGCGGCGGGCACAGATACGCAGTATTTT. This codes for CASSIRAAGTDTQYF.

V is TRBV7-9 and J is TRBJ1-4, with 8 positions matching TRBD1. The CDR3 sequence is 17 residues long. The V and J ends lost 5 bases and 7 bases, in that order; junction bases with no gene match: 15. Looked up from germline, CDR1 is SEHNR and CDR2 is FQNEAQ (reference sequence). The CDR3 DNA follows: TGTGCCAGCAGCCCAGACCGCAGGGGGCCGATAATTGAAAAACTGTTTTTT. It translates to CASSPDRRGPIIEKLFF.

This CDR3 reads CASSRDRGKGLFF. The CDR3 nucleotides are TGTGCCAGCAGCCGGGACAGGGGAAAGGGGCTGTTTTTT. The chain combines TRBV13 with TRBJ1-4; 10 bases are shared with TRBD1. Per germline, CDR1 PRHDT and CDR2 FYEKMQ (reference sequence). V dropped 5 bases and J dropped 14; count of bases not matched to a gene: 8. This CDR3 comprises 13 residues. Combining the CDR3 with reference TRBV13 and TRBJ1-4 gives the whole variable domain AAGVIQSPRHLIKEKRETATLKCYPIPRHDTVYWYQQGPGQDPQFLISFYEKMQSDKGSIPDRFSAQQFSDYHSELNMSSLELGDSALYFCASSRDRGKGLFFGSGTQLSVL.

V and J are TRBV19 and TRBJ1-2; D is possibly TRBD1 (6 bases). This CDR3 comprises 19 residues. The germline V gene has CDR1 LNHDA and CDR2 SQIVND (reference sequence). With 7 bases removed from V and 2 bases from J, the gap between germline ends came to 29 bases. The CDR3: CASTNAWGEPVGANYGYTF. In DNA, the CDR3 is TGTGCCAGTACTAATGCTTGGGGGGAACCCGTGGGGGCCAACTATGGCTACACCTTC. The full variable domain, rest sourced from reference TRBV19 and TRBJ1-2, is DGGITQSPKYLFRKEGQNVTLSCEQNLNHDAMYWYRQDPGQGLRLIYYSQIVNDFQKGDIAEGYSVSREKKESFPLTVTSAQKNPTAFYLCASTNAWGEPVGANYGYTFGSGTRLTVV.